This TCR beta chain was recovered during a study of graft-versus-host responses after intestinal transplantation. Study information: Multivisceral, liver-intestinal, or isolated intestinal transplants were performed in recipients. After anti-thymocyte globulin induction, recipients took tacrolimus and steroids for 2 to 3 years.

A remark on this clone: Its antigen remains unidentified.

V lost 7 bases and J lost 6, with 9 bases in between. CDR3 length: 11 amino acids. CDR1 is MNHNS and CDR2 is SASEGT in the germline V gene. General observations from the study: High graft-versus-host to host-versus-graft clonal ratios were seen in allografts of patients with graft-donor T cell macrochimerism. Some GvH clones appeared in ileal mucosa or blood before recipient bone marrow.

Profiled with immunoSEQ multiplex PCR; TCRdb holds only in-frame clones, not every one. The table has about 110,000 clones, around nine tenths seen once. This chain joins TRBV6-1 and TRBJ1-1, with D perhaps matching TRBD1 (6 bases). The sequence was collected from a human donor who was the organ donor for an intestinal transplant. The specimen comprised unstimulated CD4+ T cells sorted from spleen or lymph node cells, sampled before transplant. CDR3 coding DNA: TGTGCCAGCACCGACAGGTCTGAAGCTTTCTTT. It codes for CASTDRSEAFF.